The 8 T cell receptor beta chains below all came from one sample that was sequenced in a study of breast tumors, draining lymph nodes, adjacent tissues. TCRdb analysed the multiplex PCR reads with MiXCR anew, one entry per CDR3 protein. Of around 130,000 distinct CDR3 sequences detected, 20% to 25% appear once; the ten largest clones hold 2.2%. The lymph nodes were axillary draining lymph nodes from breast cancer patients. Source material: axillary lymph node tissue. The source of these receptors is a female donor with breast cancer. Some clones in this sample may be carry-over from other donors' samples.

This clonotype was seen repeatedly, ten times or more. The chain uses TRBV6-1 and TRBJ2-2; D is possibly TRBD1 (5 bases). V was trimmed by 1 base and J by 3 bases, leaving 15 bases between them. The germline gives CDR1 MNHNS, CDR2 SASEGT. The CDR3 extends over 17 amino acids. Here the CDR3 reads CASSEVKHRWDTGELFF. The CDR3, as DNA: TGTGCCAGCAGTGAAGTTAAGCACAGGTGGGACACCGGGGAGCTGTTTTTT.

This clonotype was detected many times. The chain is built from TRBV19 and TRBJ1-5, with a weak D call TRBD1 (5 bases). Germline V gives CDR1 LNHDA, CDR2 SQIVND (reference sequence). The CDR3 length is 14 residues. V was clipped by 5 bases and J by 3 bases, with 11 bases between them. CDR3 loop: CASSRDSPNQPQHF. In nucleotides, the CDR3 is TGTGCCAGTAGTCGAGACAGCCCCAATCAGCCCCAGCATTTT.

The chain employs TRBV2 and TRBJ2-7; D is unresolved. Deletions cut 8 bases from V and 5 bases from J, with 16 bases between. The CDR3 spans 13 residues. Per the germline V gene, CDR1 is SNHLY and CDR2 is FYNNEI. The CDR3 loop reads CASVRVPRNEQYF. The CDR3 DNA sequence: TGTGCCAGCGTTAGGGTCCCCCGGAACGAGCAGTACTTC.

Remarks on this clonotype: One end of the junction varies from germline; a read error may be responsible. The chain recombines TRBV7-9 with TRBJ2-1, with 10 bases fitting TRBD2. The V gene's germline CDR1 is SEHNR and CDR2 FQNEAQ (reference sequence). This CDR3 has 14 residues. The CDR3 bases are TGTGCTAGCAGCTTGGCAGGGACTAGCGATGAGCAGTTCTTC. It codes for CASSLAGTSDEQFF.

This clonotype has at least ten counts. This chain joins TRBV7-8 and TRBJ2-1, with TRBD2 matching over 11 bases. Germline lookup yields CDR1 SGHVS and CDR2 FQNEAQ. The CDR3 is 15 residues long. J was trimmed by 4 bases and V by 10 bases; bases with no gene match: 9. The CDR3 DNA sequence: TGTGCCACCGACAAGGGGACTAGCGGATACAATGAGCAGTTCTTC. Its protein is CATDKGTSGYNEQFF.

Only a few counts were recorded for this clonotype. J is TRBJ1-5 and V is TRBV19; 7 bases are a match to TRBD1. The germline V gene encodes CDR1 LNHDA and CDR2 SQIVND (reference sequence). Trimming at V came to 9 bases and at J to 1 base, leaving 9 bases not matched to a gene. The CDR3 runs to 15 residues. Here the CDR3 reads CASAENRGSNQPQHF. The CDR3 nucleotides read TGTGCCAGCGCCGAAAACAGGGGCAGCAATCAGCCCCAGCATTTT.

The table lists this clonotype with many counts. The gene calls are TRBV5-6 and TRBJ2-7, with D maybe TRBD2 (6 bases). The germline CDR1 and CDR2 sequences are SGHDT and YYEEEE. CDR3 length equals 12 residues. V was trimmed by 0 bases and J by 7 bases, leaving 8 bases between them. Here the CDR3 reads CASSLGGREQYF. In nucleotides, the CDR3 is TGTGCCAGCAGCTTGGGAGGGAGGGAGCAGTACTTC.

About this clonotype: This may come from a read error, since a much larger clone is one base off. The chain is built from TRBV5-1 and TRBJ2-2; D is perhaps TRBD2 (6 bases). The CDR3 sequence is 16 residues long. CDR1 and CDR2 (germline): SGHRS, YFSETQ. CDR3 coding DNA: TGCGCCCGCAGCCCAGTGCAGCGGGCGGGTACCGGGGAGCTGTTTTTT. It is translated as CARSPVQRAGTGELFF.